What follows is one TCR beta chain and its context. The antigen is not known. The sample is drawn from a study of CD8 T cells in ankylosing spondylitis. Study-wide findings and caveats: There was reportedly significant enrichment of clones that were disease-linked in matched ankylosing spondylitis synovial fluid. What seemed typical of ankylosing spondylitis blood was a TCR beta motif built from 7 or 8 highly homologous variants.

Germline CDR1 is DFQATT and CDR2 is SNEGSKA (reference sequence). The CDR3 covers 14 residues. Trimming removed 6 bases from V and 7 bases from J; junction bases left unmatched: 7. For TCR beta, libraries came from quantitative 5'-RACE with molecular barcodes. Each CDR3 protein gets one entry after TCRdb re-called the 5' RACE reads with MiXCR. Among about 250,000 distinct CDR3 sequences listed, 20% to 30% were seen once. The sample was blood, either unsorted or a sorted T cell fraction (not recorded which). The chain carries TRBV20-1 and TRBJ2-2; TRBD1 matches at 11 bases. The sequence was collected from a male donor with ankylosing spondylitis or in good health (not recorded which). The CDR3 region is CSARRTGGFGELFF. The CDR3 nucleotides read TGCAGTGCCCGAAGGACAGGGGGCTTCGGGGAGCTGTTTTTT.